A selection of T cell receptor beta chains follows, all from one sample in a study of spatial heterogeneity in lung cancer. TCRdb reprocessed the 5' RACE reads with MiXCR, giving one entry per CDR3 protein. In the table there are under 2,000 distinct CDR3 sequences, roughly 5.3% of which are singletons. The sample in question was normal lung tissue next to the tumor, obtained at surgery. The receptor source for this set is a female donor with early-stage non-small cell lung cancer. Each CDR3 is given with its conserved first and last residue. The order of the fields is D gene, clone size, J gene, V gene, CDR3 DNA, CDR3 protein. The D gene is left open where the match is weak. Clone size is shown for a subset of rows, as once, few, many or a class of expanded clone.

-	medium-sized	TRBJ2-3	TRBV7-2	TGTGCCAGCAGCTTAGCTGGACAGTTCACAGATACGCAGTATTTT	CASSLAGQFTDTQYF
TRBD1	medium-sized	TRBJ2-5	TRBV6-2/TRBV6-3	TGTGCCAGCAGTTACCCCGGACAGGGCTCTCTCCAAGAGACCCAGTACTTC	CASSYPGQGSLQETQYF
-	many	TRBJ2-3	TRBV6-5	TGTGCCAGCAGTCCCGGGGATACCACAGATACGCAGTATTTT	CASSPGDTTDTQYF
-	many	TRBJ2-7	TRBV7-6	TGTGCCAGCAGCTTAGAAGAAGGGTCCTACGAGCAGTACTTC	CASSLEEGSYEQYF
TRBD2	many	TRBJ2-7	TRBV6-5	TGTGCCAGCAGTTACCTAGCGGGAGACAACTACGAGCAGTACTTC	CASSYLAGDNYEQYF
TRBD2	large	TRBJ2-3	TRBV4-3	TGCGCCAGCAGCCGTGGGACTAGCGGGGTTCTAAGCACAGATACGCAGTATTTT	CASSRGTSGVLSTDTQYF
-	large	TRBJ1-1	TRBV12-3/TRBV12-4	TGTGCCAGCAGTCGCTTGACGGGACGGCTGAACACTGAAGCTTTCTTT	CASSRLTGRLNTEAFF
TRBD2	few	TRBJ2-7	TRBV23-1	TGCGCCAGCAGTGGGACTAGCGGGGGGGCCTACGAGCAGTACTTC	CASSGTSGGAYEQYF
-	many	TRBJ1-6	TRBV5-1	TGCGCCAGCAGCTTGGGACAGAACCCTTCACCCCTCCACTTT	CASSLGQNPSPLHF
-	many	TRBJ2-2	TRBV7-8	TGTGCCAGCAGCCGGCGGTCCGAGGGGGTGTTTGGGGAGCTGTTTTTT	CASSRRSEGVFGELFF
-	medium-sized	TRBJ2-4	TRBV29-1	TGCAGCGTCGGTCCCGCGGACATTCAGTACTTC	CSVGPADIQYF
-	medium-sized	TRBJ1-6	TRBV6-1	TGTGCCAGCAGTGGGGCGGATGGCTCCAATTCACCCCTCCACTTT	CASSGADGSNSPLHF
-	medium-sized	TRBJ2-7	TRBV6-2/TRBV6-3	TGTGCCAGCAGTTTGGGCCCTCCGGGGGCCAGCTACGAGCAGTACTTC	CASSLGPPGASYEQYF
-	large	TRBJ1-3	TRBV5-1	TGCGCCAGCAGCTCGGACACATTCTCTGGAAACACCATATATTTT	CASSSDTFSGNTIYF
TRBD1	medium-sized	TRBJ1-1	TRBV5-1	TGCGCCAGCAGCTTCGGACAGGGGACTGAAGCTTTCTTT	CASSFGQGTEAFF
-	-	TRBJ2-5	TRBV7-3	TGTGCCAGCAGCTCCCGGACCCAGTACTTC	CASSSRTQYF
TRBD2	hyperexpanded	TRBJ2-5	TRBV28	TGTGCCAGCAACACTAGGGCTAGCGGGGCAATTAAAGAGACCCAGTACTTC	CASNTRASGAIKETQYF
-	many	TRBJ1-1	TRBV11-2	TGTGCCAGCAGCCCTCTGTCACTAAGGGGAAAAGGAGCTTTCTTT	CASSPLSLRGKGAFF
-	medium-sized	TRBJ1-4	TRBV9	TGTGCCAGCAGCAATCAGGGAGGAGATGAAAAACTGTTTTTT	CASSNQGGDEKLFF
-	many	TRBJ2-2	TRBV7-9	TGTGCCAGCGTTCGGCAGGCGAACACCGGGGAGCTGTTTTTT	CASVRQANTGELFF
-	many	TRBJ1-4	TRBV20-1	TGCAGTGCTAGAGTGGGGACCGAAAAACTGTTTTTT	CSARVGTEKLFF
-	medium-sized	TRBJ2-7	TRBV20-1	TGCAGTGCTACTTCCGGGACACCGGATACCTACGAGCAGTACTTC	CSATSGTPDTYEQYF
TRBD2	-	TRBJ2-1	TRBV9	TGTGCCAGCCTGCCAAGGGCGGGGGGGCGGAGTGAGCAGTTCTTC	CASLPRAGGRSEQFF
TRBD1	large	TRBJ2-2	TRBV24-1	TGTGCCACCAGTCGAGACAGGGGGACCGGGGAGCTGTTTTTT	CATSRDRGTGELFF
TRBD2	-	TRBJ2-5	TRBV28	TGTGTCAGCAAAACTAGGGCTAGCGGGGCAATTAAAGAGACCCATTACTTC	CVSKTRASGAIKETHYF
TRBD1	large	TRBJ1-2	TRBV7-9	TGTGCCAGCAGCTTTCGGGACAGGGAAGGAGGTGGCTACACCTTC	CASSFRDREGGGYTF
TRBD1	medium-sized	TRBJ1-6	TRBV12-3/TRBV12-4	TGTGCCAGCAGTTGGGACAGGACTTCACCCCTCCACTTT	CASSWDRTSPLHF
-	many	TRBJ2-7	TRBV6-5	TGTGCCAGCAGTTACTCGATTGGGCCCTTCTCGGAGCAGTACTTC	CASSYSIGPFSEQYF
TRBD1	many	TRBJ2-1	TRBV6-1	TGTGCCAGCAGTGCCCGTCCGGGACAGGGTAGGGATGAGCAGTTCTTC	CASSARPGQGRDEQFF
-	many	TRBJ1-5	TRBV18	TGTGCCAGCTCACCAACAGGAAGGGATCAGCCCCAGCATTTT	CASSPTGRDQPQHF
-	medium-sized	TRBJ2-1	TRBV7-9	TGTGCCAGCCGCCGAGATCAATGGGGAAATGAGCAGTTCTTC	CASRRDQWGNEQFF
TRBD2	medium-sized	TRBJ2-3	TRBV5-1	TGCGCCAGCAGACCAAATCCTAGCGGGGGCACAGATACGCAGTATTTT	CASRPNPSGGTDTQYF
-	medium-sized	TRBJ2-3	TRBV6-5	TGTGCCAGCAGTTACGAGGCCTCCACAGATACGCAGTATTTT	CASSYEASTDTQYF
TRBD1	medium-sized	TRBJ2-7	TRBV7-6	TGTGCCAGCAGCTCCCCGACAGGGGTAATCCACGAGCAGTACTTC	CASSSPTGVIHEQYF
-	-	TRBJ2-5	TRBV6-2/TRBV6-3	TGTGCCTGCAATACGGGATACCAGGAGACCCAGTACTTC	CACNTGYQETQYF
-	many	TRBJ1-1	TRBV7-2	TGTGCCAGCAGCTTAGCGATGCTCACTGAAGCTTTCTTT	CASSLAMLTEAFF
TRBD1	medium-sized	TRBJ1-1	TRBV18	TGTGCCAGCTCAAGTCGGACAGGGCAAAAAAGGACTGAAGCTTTCTTT	CASSSRTGQKRTEAFF
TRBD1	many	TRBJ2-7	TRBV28	TGTGCCAGCAGACCCGCCGGAGACAGGGCGAGGGAGCAGTACTTC	CASRPAGDRAREQYF
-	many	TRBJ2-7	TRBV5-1	TGCGCCAGCAGCCCTCAACCGGGACGGGGGGCCCACGAGCAGTACTTC	CASSPQPGRGAHEQYF